These 13 T cell receptor beta chains were all obtained from the same sample, sequenced in a study of T cell repertoires in cytomegalovirus infection. Each CDR3 protein is one row after TCRdb ran MiXCR on the reads. The sample has a few hundred thousand distinct CDR3 sequences; approximately 15% are singletons. The specimen sequenced was CD8+ T cells from PBMCs. These receptors were collected from a human donor in good health (CMV status not recorded). Some clones in this sample may be carry-over from other donors' samples.

In this sample, this clonotype turned up a few times. The chain employs TRBV6-6 and TRBJ2-7; D is undetermined. Trimming removed 2 bases at V and 3 bases at J, with 8 bases between. The germline V gene has CDR1 MNHNY and CDR2 SVGAGI (reference sequence). The CDR3 extends over 13 amino acids. The CDR3 DNA sequence: TGTGCCAGCAGTTACGCAGACAACTACGAGCAGTACTTC. Translating it yields CASSYADNYEQYF.

This clonotype was seen a few times. The gene calls are TRBV29-1 and TRBJ1-1; unclear D gene. CDR3 length equals 13 residues. Germline loops: CDR1 SQVTM, CDR2 ANQGSEA. V dropped 0 bases and J dropped 1 base, with 6 bases sitting between them. CDR3 DNA sequence: TGCAGCGTTGAAGAACCTACGAACACTGAAGCTTTCTTT. Translated, it gives CSVEEPTNTEAFF.

This clonotype has at least ten counts. This chain links TRBV7-9 with TRBJ1-2; 8 bases agree with TRBD1. V was pared by 4 bases and J by 4 bases, with 5 bases of the junction left unmatched. CDR1 and CDR2 (germline): SEHNR, FQNEAQ (reference sequence). This CDR3 comprises 14 residues. The CDR3 loop reads CASSSGQAGYGYTF. The CDR3 DNA follows: TGTGCCAGCAGCTCGGGACAGGCCGGCTATGGCTACACCTTC.

This clonotype was seen ten or more times. The chain uses TRBV20-1 and TRBJ2-1; 11 nucleotides match TRBD2. CDR1 is DFQATT, CDR2 SNEGSKA, per germline (reference sequence). Trimming at V came to 6 bases and at J to 0 bases, leaving 7 bases not matched to a gene. The CDR3 runs 16 residues. The CDR3 is CSAAASGGSSYNEQFF. In nucleotides, the CDR3 is TGCAGTGCCGCCGCTAGCGGGGGGAGCTCCTACAATGAGCAGTTCTTC.

Many counts were recorded for this clonotype. The chain is built from TRBV19 and TRBJ2-1, with 7 bases fitting TRBD1. Germline-derived CDR1 and CDR2 are LNHDA and SQIVND (reference sequence). The length of the CDR3 is 16 residues. J was trimmed by 0 bases and V by 6 bases; bases with no gene match: 8. The CDR3 DNA is TGTGCCAGTAGGATCGGACAGGAACCCTCCTACAATGAGCAGTTCTTC. Protein product: CASRIGQEPSYNEQFF.

This clonotype was seen only a few times. The rearrangement uses TRBV6-5 and TRBJ2-1; the match to TRBD2 covers 8 bases. Germline CDR1 MNHEY, CDR2 SVGAGI. V lost 5 bases, J lost 2 bases, and 8 bases stayed unmatched. The CDR3 covers 16 residues. CDR3 bases: TGTGCCAGCAGTCTAGCGGGCCAGCCCGCCTACAATGAGCAGTTCTTC. It specifies CASSLAGQPAYNEQFF.

This chain links TRBV13 with TRBJ2-5, with TRBD1 identical over 11 bases. The length of the CDR3 is 15 residues. Germline CDR1 and CDR2: PRHDT and FYEKMQ (reference sequence). The junction had 5 bases not matched to a gene; V was cut back by 4 bases and J by 4 bases. The CDR3 DNA reads as TGTGCCAGCAGCTCAGGACAGGGGGCGGGAGAGACCCAGTACTTC. Its protein is CASSSGQGAGETQYF.

This clonotype was counted a few times. The chain recombines TRBV4-1 with TRBJ1-6; possible D gene TRBD1, 6 bases. Germline V CDR1 and CDR2: MGHRA, YSYEKL. The CDR3 extends over 15 amino acids. The V end was cut by 1 base, the J end by 13 bases, with 17 bases between. The CDR3 sequence is CASSQADQTGMPLHF. CDR3 sequence (DNA): TGCGCCAGCAGCCAAGCGGACCAAACAGGGATGCCCCTCCACTTT.

This clonotype was counted at least ten times. The rearrangement uses TRBV12-3 or TRBV12-4 and TRBJ1-2, with D uncertain. Trimming shortened V by 5 bases and J by 8 bases, and 12 bases separated the two germline ends. The CDR3 totals 12 residues. The CDR3 nucleotides are TGTGCCAGCAGTCCGGGAGCCGGCGGCTACACCTTC. Translating it yields CASSPGAGGYTF.

This clonotype occurred many times. The rearrangement joins TRBV7-9 to TRBJ2-3; D is perhaps TRBD2 (5 bases). Germline CDR1 is SEHNR and CDR2 is FQNEAQ (reference sequence). V lost 6 bases and J 4 bases, leaving 14 bases between the germline ends. This CDR3 is built from 14 residues. The CDR3 DNA follows: TGTGCCAGCAGGAAACAGAATAGCGCAGATACGCAGTATTTT. This codes for CASRKQNSADTQYF.

The chain has TRBV19 and TRBJ2-7; weak D call: TRBD2 (6 bases). This CDR3 spans 14 amino acids. The V gene lost 5 bases and the J gene lost 3 bases, with 14 bases spanning the gap. Germline CDR1 and CDR2: LNHDA and SQIVND (reference sequence). The CDR3 loop reads CASSGGRGDYEQYF. CDR3 nucleotides: TGTGCCAGTAGTGGAGGGAGAGGAGACTACGAGCAGTACTTC.

V gene TRBV7-6 combines with J gene TRBJ1-1; no definite D call. This CDR3 region has 15 residues. Trimming stripped 5 bases from V and 0 bases from J, with 13 bases between. The germline gives CDR1 SGHVS, CDR2 FNYEAQ. The CDR3 sequence: CASSPPVGVNTEAFF. Written as DNA, the CDR3 is TGTGCCAGCAGCCCACCCGTCGGGGTGAACACTGAAGCTTTCTTT. The full variable domain, with the rest looked up from reference TRBV7-6 and TRBJ1-1, is GAGVSQSPRYKVTKRGQDVALRCDPISGHVSLYWYRQALGQGPEFLTYFNYEAQQDKSGLPNDRFSAERPEGSISTLTIQRTEQRDSAMYRCASSPPVGVNTEAFFGQGTRLTVV.

Remarks on this clonotype: A read error is possible here, since a much larger clone lies one base away. The CDR3 ends on some other residue instead of the conserved phenylalanine or tryptophan, so this is likely a read error. This rearrangement joins TRBV6-6 to TRBJ2-7; the D gene is possibly TRBD2 (5 bases). CDR1 is MNHNY, CDR2 SVGAGI, per germline (reference sequence). V lost 11 bases, J lost 3 bases, and 14 bases lay in between. The CDR3 is made up of 12 amino acids. DNA of the CDR3: TGTGCCGCGGCGGGCGGTCTCTACGAGCAGTACTAC. It translates to CAAAGGLYEQYY.